Each of the 27 T cell receptor beta chains below was sequenced from the same sample in a study of T cells in Graves' hyperthyroidism and ophthalmopathy. Amplification yielded TCR beta CDR3 regions, with RNA transcripts as the source. A set of HTBI primers served as the primers for a first-round RT-PCR of the TCR CDR3. TCRdb fed the multiplex PCR reads into MiXCR, producing one record per CDR3 protein. Counted here are about 250,000 distinct CDR3 sequences, 24% occurring once; the ten biggest clones make up about a third. Input material: blood. The receptors stem from a woman between 40 and 55 years old with Graves' ophthalmopathy.

This clonotype was picked up many times. This rearrangement joins TRBV20-1 to TRBJ2-7; D not resolved. The CDR3 spans 10 residues. Between the trimmed V and J ends, which lost 3 bases and 1 base, there was a span of 1 base. Germline V gene lookup returns CDR1 DFQATT and CDR2 SNEGSKA (reference sequence). The DNA of the CDR3 is TGCAGTGCTAGTTCCTACGAGCAGTACTTC. Protein sequence: CSASSYEQYF.

The table lists this clonotype with many counts. V usage is TRBV7-3 and J usage is TRBJ2-5; TRBD2 aligns across 9 bases. The germline V gene encodes CDR1 SGHTA and CDR2 FQGTGA. This CDR3 comprises 15 residues. V was pared by 5 bases and J by 3 bases, with 7 bases of the junction left unmatched. The CDR3 DNA reads as TGTGCCAGCAGCCCCGGGGGACTAGCAGAAGAGACCCAGTACTTC. As protein: CASSPGGLAEETQYF.

At least ten counts were recorded for this clonotype. J is TRBJ2-5 and V is TRBV30, with D perhaps TRBD2 (6 bases). With 4 bases removed from V and 4 bases from J, the gap between germline ends came to 28 bases. The CDR3 has 18 amino acids. Germline loops: CDR1 GTSNPN, CDR2 SVGIG (reference sequence). Here the CDR3 DNA reads TGTGCCTGGACAACCGGGGCTAGCGTTTTGTCACGTTCAGAGACCCAGTACTTC. It yields the protein CAWTTGASVLSRSETQYF.

There are many counts of this clonotype. This chain uses TRBV6-1 with TRBJ1-2, with D perhaps matching TRBD1 (5 bases). V was shortened by 6 bases and J by 4 bases, with 15 bases between the two germline ends. The CDR3 loop spans 14 amino acids. The germline gives CDR1 MNHNS, CDR2 SASEGT. In DNA form, the CDR3 reads TGTGCCAGCAGCGACAGCCTTGATGGCTATGGCTACACCTTC. This gives the protein CASSDSLDGYGYTF.

The chain employs TRBV7-8 and TRBJ2-7; the match to TRBD2 covers 7 bases. The CDR3 has 16 amino acids. V lost 5 bases, J lost 4 bases, and 14 bases stayed unmatched. Per the germline V gene, CDR1 is SGHVS and CDR2 is FQNEAQ. CDR3 loop: CASSLDRRREHYEQYF. The DNA for the CDR3 is TGTGCCAGCAGCCTTGACAGACGGCGGGAGCATTACGAGCAGTACTTC.

This clonotype was recorded at least ten times. The gene calls are TRBV28 and TRBJ2-5, with 8 positions matching TRBD2. V gave up 3 bases and J gave up 4 bases; unmatched junction bases: 4. Looked up from germline, CDR1 is MDHEN and CDR2 is SYDVKM. This CDR3 region has 14 residues. Here the CDR3 DNA reads TGTGCCAGCAGTTTCCAGCGGGAGCCAGAGACCCAGTACTTC. Translating gives CASSFQREPETQYF.

This clonotype has at least ten counts. The chain couples TRBV11-2 to TRBJ2-7, with 8 bases matching TRBD1. The CDR3 sequence is 15 residues long. Germline V gives CDR1 SGHAT, CDR2 FQNNGV. V shed 5 bases, J shed 3 bases, and the junction held 9 bases outside the gene matches. The CDR3 region is CASSERTGINYEQYF. In nucleotides, the CDR3 is TGTGCCAGCAGCGAACGGACAGGGATAAACTACGAGCAGTACTTC.

The rearrangement uses TRBV15 and TRBJ1-3; D uncertain. Germline loops: CDR1 LNHNV, CDR2 YYDKDF (reference sequence). CDR3 length: 15 residues. Trimming took 4 bases from V and 2 from J, leaving 12 bases between them. CDR3 residues: CATSKTATAGNTIYF. Here the CDR3 DNA reads TGTGCCACCAGCAAAACGGCCACAGCTGGAAACACCATATATTTT.

This clonotype was picked up a small number of times. The gene calls are TRBV18 and TRBJ1-1; tentative D call: TRBD1 (6 bases). The germline CDR1 and CDR2 sequences are KGHSH and LQKENI. CDR3 length equals 15 residues. V was trimmed by 0 bases and J by 2 bases, leaving 10 bases between them. The CDR3: CASSPPMGQNTEAFF. Here the CDR3 DNA reads TGTGCCAGCTCACCACCCATGGGACAAAACACTGAAGCTTTCTTT.

In this sample, this clonotype turned up many times. This CDR3 is CASSGSGTPFYEQYF. In nucleotides, the CDR3 is TGTGCCAGCAGTGGGTCCGGGACGCCGTTTTACGAGCAGTACTTC. J is TRBJ2-7 and V is TRBV12-3 or TRBV12-4; D possibly matches TRBD1 or TRBD2 (5 bases each). V was trimmed by 5 bases and J by 4 bases, leaving 18 bases between them. The CDR3 totals 15 residues.

This clonotype was counted ten times or more. The genes are TRBV6-5 and TRBJ1-2; D uncertain. Germline V gene lookup returns CDR1 MNHEY and CDR2 SVGAGI. This CDR3 is built from 13 residues. V lost 2 bases, J lost 1 base, and 5 bases lay in between. Written as DNA, the CDR3 is TGTGCCAGCAGTTACAGTATTAACTATGGCTACACCTTC. It codes for CASSYSINYGYTF.

This clonotype was counted many times. V is TRBV24-1 and J is TRBJ2-7; the D is unclear. CDR1 and CDR2 from the germline V gene are KGHDR and SFDVKD. The germline V and J ends were trimmed by 5 bases and 4 bases, with 8 bases remaining between them. The CDR3 sequence is 12 residues long. The CDR3 region is CATSAGEYEQYF. Written as DNA, the CDR3 is TGTGCCACCAGTGCCGGAGAATACGAGCAGTACTTC.

This clonotype was counted at least ten times. V usage is TRBV30 and J usage is TRBJ2-2; D gene unclear. This CDR3 is built from 14 residues. Trimming pared 1 base from V and 0 bases from J, leaving 6 bases between. Per germline, CDR1 GTSNPN and CDR2 SVGIG (reference sequence). CDR3: CAWSAPPNTGELFF. CDR3 nucleotides: TGTGCCTGGAGTGCCCCGCCGAACACCGGGGAGCTGTTTTTT.

The gene calls are TRBV5-1 and TRBJ1-1; 9 positions match TRBD1. This CDR3 has 14 residues. Germline V lookup: CDR1 SGHRS, CDR2 YFSETQ. Germline trimming cut 4 bases from V and 7 bases from J; bases unmatched to any gene: 8. Here the CDR3 DNA reads TGCGCCAGCAGCCAACGGACAGGGGAAAATGAAGCTTTCTTT. Translation gives CASSQRTGENEAFF.

This clonotype has ten or more counts. The chain employs TRBV12-3 or TRBV12-4 and TRBJ1-2; D perhaps matches TRBD1 (5 bases). The CDR3 is 15 residues long. Trimming stripped 5 bases from V and 4 bases from J, with 17 bases between. This chain's CDR3 is CASSPSREASYGYTF. As DNA, the CDR3 is TGTGCCAGCAGTCCCAGCAGGGAGGCAAGCTATGGCTACACCTTC.

This clonotype came up many times. The rearrangement uses TRBV7-9 and TRBJ1-5; weak D call: TRBD1 (5 bases). V lost 5 bases to trimming and J lost 7 bases, with 12 bases between them. Germline CDR1 is SEHNR and CDR2 is FQNEAQ (reference sequence). The CDR3 length is 13 residues. This CDR3 reads CASSPGLWQPQHF. CDR3 coding DNA: TGTGCCAGCAGCCCAGGGTTGTGGCAGCCCCAGCATTTT. Supplemented by reference TRBV7-9 and TRBJ1-5, the full variable domain reads DTGVSQNPRHKITKRGQNVTFRCDPISEHNRLYWYRQTLGQGPEFLTYFQNEAQLEKSRLLSDRFSAERPKGSFSTLEIQRTEQGDSAMYLCASSPGLWQPQHFGDGTRLSIL.

This clonotype was picked up many times. The rearrangement uses TRBV6-1 and TRBJ2-7; 10 nucleotides line up with TRBD1. Germline V CDR1 and CDR2: MNHNS, SASEGT. Losses at the gene ends were 6 bases for V and 2 bases for J; bases not matched to a gene: 10. This CDR3 contains 16 residues. The CDR3 sequence: CASRPTGQGLTYEQYF. CDR3 nucleotides: TGTGCCAGCAGACCAACGGGACAGGGGTTAACCTACGAGCAGTACTTC.

This clonotype came up many times. CDR3 residues: CASSSGTSGFEQYF. CDR3 nucleotides: TGTGCCAGCAGTTCCGGGACTAGCGGGTTCGAGCAGTACTTC. J is TRBJ2-7 and V is TRBV27, with 12 bases matching TRBD2. CDR3 length equals 14 residues. The junction had 4 bases not matched to a gene; V was cut back by 4 bases and J by 6 bases. From germline, CDR1 is MNHEY and CDR2 SMNVEV (reference sequence).

The V call is TRBV28, the J call TRBJ2-5; 10 nucleotides match TRBD2. The CDR3 loop spans 18 amino acids. V lost 2 bases and J lost 5; bases outside the gene matches: 14. Germline CDR1 MDHEN, CDR2 SYDVKM. The CDR3 region has the DNA TGTGCCAGCAGTTTAATCTTTCCGTCTAGCGGGAGTAGGGAGACCCAGTACTTC. Protein sequence: CASSLIFPSSGSRETQYF.

Comments on this clonotype: One junction end disagrees with the germline gene, perhaps due to a read error. The chain joins TRBV20-1 to TRBJ1-5, with D possibly TRBD1 on 6 matching bases. This CDR3 comprises 15 residues. Germline loops: CDR1 DFQATT, CDR2 SNEGSKA (reference sequence). CDR3 residues: CSANDRLYSNQPQLF. CDR3 DNA: TGCAGTGCTAATGACAGGCTTTATAGCAATCAGCCCCAGCTTTTT.

This clonotype has a count of ten or more. The gene calls are TRBV19 and TRBJ2-2; 14 bases agree with TRBD2. In germline, CDR1 is LNHDA, CDR2 SQIVND (reference sequence). This CDR3 has 19 amino acids. The ends lost 4 bases at V and 2 bases at J; junction bases unmatched: 9. The CDR3 loop is CASSSPRTSGRPNTGELFF. The CDR3 nucleotides are TGTGCCAGTAGTAGTCCAAGGACTAGCGGGAGGCCAAACACCGGGGAGCTGTTTTTT.

The sample holds many counts of this clonotype. This sequence joins TRBV7-2 and TRBJ1-5; possible D gene TRBD1, 6 bases. Looked up from germline, CDR1 is SGHTA and CDR2 is FQGNSA. CDR3 length equals 15 residues. The V gene lost 4 bases and the J gene lost 4 bases, with 14 bases spanning the gap. For the CDR3, the DNA is TGTGCCAGCAGCTCGCGGGGGGGCTCAAATCAGCCCCAGCATTTT. This codes for CASSSRGGSNQPQHF.

This clonotype occurred many times. The genes are TRBV5-1 and TRBJ2-5; 9 bases map to TRBD2. Trimming cost V 0 bases and J 7 bases; bases outside gene matches: 10. The length of the CDR3 is 16 residues. CDR1 and CDR2 (germline): SGHRS, YFSETQ. The CDR3, as DNA: TGCGCCAGCAGCTTGGGGTATAGCGGGAGTGAAGGGACCCAGTACTTC. Translating it yields CASSLGYSGSEGTQYF.

At least ten counts were recorded for this clonotype. V and J are TRBV3-1 and TRBJ2-4; D remains unclear. The CDR3 is 16 amino acids. CDR1 LGHDT and CDR2 YNNKEL come from the germline V gene (reference sequence). Trimming removed 1 base at V and 3 bases at J, with 13 bases between. In DNA form, the CDR3 reads TGTGCCAGCAGCCAAGTCCTCGGCGAGGACAAAAACATTCAGTACTTC. The encoded protein is CASSQVLGEDKNIQYF.

There are many counts of this clonotype. The gene calls are TRBV5-1 and TRBJ2-5; TRBD2 matches 9 bases. The germline V gene encodes CDR1 SGHRS and CDR2 YFSETQ. V was pared by 0 bases and J by 5 bases, with 8 bases of the junction left unmatched. This CDR3 region has 16 residues. CDR3: CASSLEGSGRGETQYF. DNA for the CDR3: TGCGCCAGCAGCTTGGAAGGTAGCGGGAGAGGGGAGACCCAGTACTTC.

In its sample, this clonotype was seen a few times. The chain joins TRBV7-2 to TRBJ1-2; perhaps TRBD1 as D (5 bases). With 0 bases removed from V and 8 bases from J, the gap between germline ends came to 13 bases. Looked up from germline, CDR1 is SGHTA and CDR2 is FQGNSA. The CDR3 is 14 amino acids. CDR3 residues: CASSLAAGAGGYTF. The DNA for the CDR3 is TGTGCCAGCAGCTTAGCTGCTGGGGCGGGCGGCTACACCTTC.

This clonotype was counted at least ten times. A much larger clone sits a single nucleotide away, making a read error possible. The chain couples TRBV27 to TRBJ1-5; tentative D call: TRBD1 (5 bases). This CDR3 spans 14 amino acids. Germline values: CDR1 MNHEY, CDR2 SMNVEV (reference sequence). The CDR3, as DNA: TGTGCCAGCAGGGGGCTGGGAGGCAATCAGTCCCAGCATTTT. This translates into CASRGLGGNQSQHF.